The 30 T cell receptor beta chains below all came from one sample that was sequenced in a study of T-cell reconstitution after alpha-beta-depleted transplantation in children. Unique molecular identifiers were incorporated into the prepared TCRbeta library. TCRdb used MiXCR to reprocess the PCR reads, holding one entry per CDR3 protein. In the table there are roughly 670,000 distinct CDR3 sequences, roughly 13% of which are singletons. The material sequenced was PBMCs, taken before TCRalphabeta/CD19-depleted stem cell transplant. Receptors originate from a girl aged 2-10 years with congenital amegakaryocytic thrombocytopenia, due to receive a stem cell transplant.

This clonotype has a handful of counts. DNA of the CDR3: TGCGCCAGCAGCTCCGACAGGGGGAACATTCAGTACTTC. Translating gives CASSSDRGNIQYF. The J gene is TRBJ2-4, the V gene TRBV5-1, with 9 bases that match TRBD1. V trimming: 3 bases; J trimming: 7 bases; junction bases outside the gene matches: 2. This CDR3 is built from 13 residues. Germline assignment: CDR1 SGHRS and CDR2 YFSETQ.

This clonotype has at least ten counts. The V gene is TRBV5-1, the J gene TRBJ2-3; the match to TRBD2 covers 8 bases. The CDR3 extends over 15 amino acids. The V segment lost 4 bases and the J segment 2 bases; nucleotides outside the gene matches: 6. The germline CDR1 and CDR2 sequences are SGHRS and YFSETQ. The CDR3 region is CASSRTSKVTDTQYF. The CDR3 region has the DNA TGCGCCAGCAGCAGGACTAGCAAGGTCACAGATACGCAGTATTTT.

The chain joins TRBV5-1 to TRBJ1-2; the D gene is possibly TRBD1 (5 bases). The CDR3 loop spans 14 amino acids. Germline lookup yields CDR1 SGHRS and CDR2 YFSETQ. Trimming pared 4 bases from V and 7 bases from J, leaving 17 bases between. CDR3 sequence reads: CASSPRRGGSGYTF. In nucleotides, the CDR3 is TGCGCCAGCAGCCCACGGAGGGGAGGGTCTGGCTACACCTTC.

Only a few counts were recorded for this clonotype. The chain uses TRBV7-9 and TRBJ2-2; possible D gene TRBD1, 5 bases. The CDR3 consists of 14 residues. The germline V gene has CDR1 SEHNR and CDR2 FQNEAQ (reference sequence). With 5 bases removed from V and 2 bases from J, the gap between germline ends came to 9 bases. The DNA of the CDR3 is TGTGCCAGCAGCCGGACATTTAACACCGGGGAGCTGTTTTTT. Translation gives CASSRTFNTGELFF.

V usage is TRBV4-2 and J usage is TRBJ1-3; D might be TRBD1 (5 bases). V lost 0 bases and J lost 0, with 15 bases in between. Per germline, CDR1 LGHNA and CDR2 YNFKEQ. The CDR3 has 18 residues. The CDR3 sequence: CASSQEPPGLISGNTIYF. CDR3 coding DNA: TGTGCCAGCAGCCAAGAACCGCCGGGACTCATCTCTGGAAACACCATATATTTT.

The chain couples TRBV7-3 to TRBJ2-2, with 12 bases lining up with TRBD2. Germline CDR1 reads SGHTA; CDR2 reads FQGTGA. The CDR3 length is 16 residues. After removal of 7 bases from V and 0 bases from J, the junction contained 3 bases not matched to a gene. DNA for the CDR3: TGTGCCAGCAAACTAGCGGGAGGAGCGAACACCGGGGAGCTGTTTTTT. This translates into CASKLAGGANTGELFF. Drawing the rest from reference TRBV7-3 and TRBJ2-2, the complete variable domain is GAGVSQTPSNKVTEKGKYVELRCDPISGHTALYWYRQSLGQGPEFLIYFQGTGAADDSGLPNDRFFAVRPEGSVSTLKIQRTERGDSAVYLCASKLAGGANTGELFFGEGSRLTVL.

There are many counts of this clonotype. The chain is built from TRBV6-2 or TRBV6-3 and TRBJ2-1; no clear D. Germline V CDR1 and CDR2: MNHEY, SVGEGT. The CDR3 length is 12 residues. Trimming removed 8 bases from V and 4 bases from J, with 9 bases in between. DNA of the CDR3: TGTGCCAGCGGCAGATCTTACAATGAGCAGTTCTTC. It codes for CASGRSYNEQFF.

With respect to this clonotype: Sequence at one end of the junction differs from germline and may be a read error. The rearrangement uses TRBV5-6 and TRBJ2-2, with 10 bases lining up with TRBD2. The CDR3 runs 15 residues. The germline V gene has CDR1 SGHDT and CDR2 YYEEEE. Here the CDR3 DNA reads TGTGCCAGCAGCTTGGCGCTAGCGGGAGCCGGGGAGCCGTTTTTT. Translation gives CASSLALAGAGEPFF. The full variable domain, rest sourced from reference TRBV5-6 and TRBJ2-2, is DAGVTQSPTHLIKTRGQQVTLRCSPKSGHDTVSWYQQALGQGPQFIFQYYEEEERQRGNFPDRFSGHQFPNYSSELNVNALLLGDSALYLCASSLALAGAGEPFFGEGSRLTVL.

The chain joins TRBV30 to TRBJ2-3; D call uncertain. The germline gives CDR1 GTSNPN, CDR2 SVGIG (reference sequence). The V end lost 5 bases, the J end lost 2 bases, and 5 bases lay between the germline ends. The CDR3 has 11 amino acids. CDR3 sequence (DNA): TGTGCCTGGGCGAACACAGATACGCAGTATTTT. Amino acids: CAWANTDTQYF.

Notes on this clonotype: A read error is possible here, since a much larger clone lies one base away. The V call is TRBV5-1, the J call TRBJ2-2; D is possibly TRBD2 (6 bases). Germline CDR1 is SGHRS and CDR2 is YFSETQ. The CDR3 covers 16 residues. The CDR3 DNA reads TGCACCAGCAGCTTGATTAGCGGAGGCGGGACCGGGGAGCTGTTTTTT. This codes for CTSSLISGGGTGELFF.

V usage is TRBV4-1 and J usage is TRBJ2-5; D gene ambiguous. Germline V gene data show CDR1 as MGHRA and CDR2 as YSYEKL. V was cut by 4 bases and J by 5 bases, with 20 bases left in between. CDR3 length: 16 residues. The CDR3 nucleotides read TGCGCCAGCAGCCTCGGTCTCAACCCTGGGTTCGAGACCCAGTACTTC. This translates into CASSLGLNPGFETQYF.

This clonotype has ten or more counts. DNA of the CDR3: TGTGCCACCGGAAGCGGGAGGGTCTCCTACAATGAGCAGTTCTTC. Amino acid sequence: CATGSGRVSYNEQFF. The chain uses TRBV11-2 and TRBJ2-1; TRBD2 matches 10 bases. Trimming removed 10 bases from V and 0 bases from J; junction bases left unmatched: 6. The CDR3 totals 15 residues. From germline, CDR1 is SGHAT and CDR2 FQNNGV.

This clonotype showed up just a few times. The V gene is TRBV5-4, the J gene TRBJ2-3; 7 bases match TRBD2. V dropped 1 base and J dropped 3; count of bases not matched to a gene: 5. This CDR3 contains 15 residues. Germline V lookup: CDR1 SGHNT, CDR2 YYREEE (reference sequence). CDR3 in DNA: TGTGCCAGCAGCTTGAGCAGCGGGGAAACAGATACGCAGTATTTT. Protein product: CASSLSSGETDTQYF.

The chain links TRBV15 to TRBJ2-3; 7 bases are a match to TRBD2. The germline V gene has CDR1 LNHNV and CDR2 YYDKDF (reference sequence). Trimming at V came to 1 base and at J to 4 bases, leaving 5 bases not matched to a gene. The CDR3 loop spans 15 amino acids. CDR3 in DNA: TGTGCCACCAGCAGAGTGGCGGGAGTTGCAGATACGCAGTATTTT. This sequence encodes CATSRVAGVADTQYF.

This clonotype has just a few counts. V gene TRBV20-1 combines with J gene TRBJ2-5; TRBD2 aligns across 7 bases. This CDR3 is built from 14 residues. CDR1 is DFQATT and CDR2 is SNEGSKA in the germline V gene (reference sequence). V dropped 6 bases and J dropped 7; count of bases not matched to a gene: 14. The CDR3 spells CSAGGGPKFGTQYF. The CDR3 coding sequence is TGCAGTGCCGGGGGAGGGCCAAAGTTTGGGACCCAGTACTTC.

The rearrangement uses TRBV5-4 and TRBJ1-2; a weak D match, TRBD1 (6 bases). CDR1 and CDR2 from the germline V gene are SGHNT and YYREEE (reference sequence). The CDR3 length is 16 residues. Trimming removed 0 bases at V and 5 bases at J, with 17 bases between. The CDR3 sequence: CASSLAGQGTFYGYTF. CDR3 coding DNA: TGTGCCAGCAGCTTGGCCGGGCAGGGGACGTTTTATGGCTACACCTTC.

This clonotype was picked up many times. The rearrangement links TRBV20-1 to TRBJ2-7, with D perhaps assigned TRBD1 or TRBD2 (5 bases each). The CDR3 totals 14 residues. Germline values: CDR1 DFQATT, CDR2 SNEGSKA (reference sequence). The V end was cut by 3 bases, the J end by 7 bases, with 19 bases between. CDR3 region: CSASSGRTLWEQYF. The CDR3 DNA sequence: TGCAGTGCTAGCTCGGGACGGACACTATGGGAGCAGTACTTC.

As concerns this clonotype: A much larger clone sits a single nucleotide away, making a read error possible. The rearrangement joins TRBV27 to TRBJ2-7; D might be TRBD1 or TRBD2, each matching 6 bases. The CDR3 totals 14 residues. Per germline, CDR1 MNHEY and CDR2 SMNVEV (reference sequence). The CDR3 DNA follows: TGTGCCAGCAAAGTAACAAGTTTCCTTCCTCCGGGGGCTTTC. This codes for CASKVTSFLPPGAF.

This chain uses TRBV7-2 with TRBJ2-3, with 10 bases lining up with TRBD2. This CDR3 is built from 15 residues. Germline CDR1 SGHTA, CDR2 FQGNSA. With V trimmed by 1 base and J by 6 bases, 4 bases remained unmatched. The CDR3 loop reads CASSLVLAGVDTQYF. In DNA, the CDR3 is TGTGCCAGCAGCTTAGTTCTAGCGGGAGTTGATACGCAGTATTTT.

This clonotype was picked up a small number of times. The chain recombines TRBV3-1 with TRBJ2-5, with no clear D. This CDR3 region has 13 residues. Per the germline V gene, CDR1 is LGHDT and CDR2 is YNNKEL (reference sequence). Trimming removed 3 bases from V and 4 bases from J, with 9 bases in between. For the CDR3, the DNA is TGTGCCAGCAGCCATCCCTCGGGAGAGACCCAGTACTTC. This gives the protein CASSHPSGETQYF.

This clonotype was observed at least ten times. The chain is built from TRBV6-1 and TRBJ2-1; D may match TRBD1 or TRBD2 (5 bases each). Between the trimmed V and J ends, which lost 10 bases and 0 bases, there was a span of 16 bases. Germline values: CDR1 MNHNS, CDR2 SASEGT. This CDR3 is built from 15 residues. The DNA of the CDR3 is TGTGCCACCACCCGGGGCAGTAGCTCCTACAATGAGCAGTTCTTC. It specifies CATTRGSSSYNEQFF.

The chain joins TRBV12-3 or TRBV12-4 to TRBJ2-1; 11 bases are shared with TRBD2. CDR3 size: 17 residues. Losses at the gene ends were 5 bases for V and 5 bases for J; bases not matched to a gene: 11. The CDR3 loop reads CASSLRLASGRNNEQFF. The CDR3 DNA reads TGTGCCAGCAGTCTCCGTCTGGCTAGCGGGAGGAACAATGAGCAGTTCTTC.

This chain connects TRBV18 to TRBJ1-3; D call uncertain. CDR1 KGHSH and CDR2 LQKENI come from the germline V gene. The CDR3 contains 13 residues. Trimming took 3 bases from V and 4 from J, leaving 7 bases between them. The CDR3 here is CASSPWAGNTIYF. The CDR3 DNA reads TGTGCCAGCTCACCGTGGGCCGGAAACACCATATATTTT.

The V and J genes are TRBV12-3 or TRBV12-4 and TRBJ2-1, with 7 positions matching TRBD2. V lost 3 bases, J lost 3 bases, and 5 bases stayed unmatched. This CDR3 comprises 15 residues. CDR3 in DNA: TGTGCCAGCAGTTTCTTAAGCGGGGTCTACAATGAGCAGTTCTTC. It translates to CASSFLSGVYNEQFF.

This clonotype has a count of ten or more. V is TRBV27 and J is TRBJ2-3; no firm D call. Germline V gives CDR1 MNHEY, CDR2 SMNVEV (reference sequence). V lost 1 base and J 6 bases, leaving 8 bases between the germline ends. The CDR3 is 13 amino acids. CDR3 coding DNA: TGTGCCAGCAGTTTATATGAACGGGATACGCAGTATTTT. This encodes CASSLYERDTQYF.

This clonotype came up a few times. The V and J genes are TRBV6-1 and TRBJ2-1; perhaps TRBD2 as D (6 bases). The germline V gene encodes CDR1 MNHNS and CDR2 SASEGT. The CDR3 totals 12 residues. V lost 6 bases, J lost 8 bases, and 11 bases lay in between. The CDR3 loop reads CASSPREDEQFF. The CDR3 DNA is TGTGCCAGCAGCCCGAGGGAGGATGAGCAGTTCTTC.

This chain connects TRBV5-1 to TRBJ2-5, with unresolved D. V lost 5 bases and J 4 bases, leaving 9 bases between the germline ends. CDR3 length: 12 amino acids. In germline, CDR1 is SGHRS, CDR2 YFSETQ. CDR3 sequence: CASRENPETQYF. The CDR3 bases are TGCGCCAGCAGAGAGAATCCAGAGACCCAGTACTTC.

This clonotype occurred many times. In nucleotides, the CDR3 is TGCAGTGCTAAAAGACAGGGGCTCTACGAGCAGTACTTC. Its protein is CSAKRQGLYEQYF. The chain has TRBV20-1 and TRBJ2-7; 8 bases align to TRBD1. There are 13 residues in the CDR3. Germline CDR1 DFQATT, CDR2 SNEGSKA (reference sequence). Losses at the gene ends were 4 bases for V and 3 bases for J; bases not matched to a gene: 5.

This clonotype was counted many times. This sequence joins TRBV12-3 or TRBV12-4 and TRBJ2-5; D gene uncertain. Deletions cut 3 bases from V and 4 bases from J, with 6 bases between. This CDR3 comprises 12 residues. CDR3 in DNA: TGTGCCAGCAGTTTTATTCGAGAGACCCAGTACTTC. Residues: CASSFIRETQYF.

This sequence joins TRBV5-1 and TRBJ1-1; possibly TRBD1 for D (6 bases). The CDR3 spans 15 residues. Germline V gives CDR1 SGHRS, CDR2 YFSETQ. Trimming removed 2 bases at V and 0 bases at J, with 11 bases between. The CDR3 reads CASSFSGEVNTEAFF. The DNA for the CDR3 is TGCGCCAGCAGCTTCTCAGGGGAAGTGAACACTGAAGCTTTCTTT.